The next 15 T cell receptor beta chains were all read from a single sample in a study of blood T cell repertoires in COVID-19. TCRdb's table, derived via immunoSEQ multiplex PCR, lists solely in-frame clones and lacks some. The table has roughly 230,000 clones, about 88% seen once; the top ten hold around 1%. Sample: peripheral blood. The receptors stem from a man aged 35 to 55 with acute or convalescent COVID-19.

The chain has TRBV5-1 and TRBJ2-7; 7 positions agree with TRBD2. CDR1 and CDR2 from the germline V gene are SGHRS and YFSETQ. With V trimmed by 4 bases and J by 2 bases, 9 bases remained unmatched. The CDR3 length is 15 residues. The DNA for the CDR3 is TGCGCCAGCAGCCCCCGACTAGCAACCCCCTACGAGCAGTACTTC. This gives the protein CASSPRLATPYEQYF.

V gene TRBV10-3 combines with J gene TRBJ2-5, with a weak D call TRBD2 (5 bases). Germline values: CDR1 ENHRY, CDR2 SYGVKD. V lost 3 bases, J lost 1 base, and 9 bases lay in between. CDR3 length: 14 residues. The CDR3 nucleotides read TGTGCCATCAGTGATCGGGGATTCCAAGAGACCCAGTACTTC. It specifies CAISDRGFQETQYF.

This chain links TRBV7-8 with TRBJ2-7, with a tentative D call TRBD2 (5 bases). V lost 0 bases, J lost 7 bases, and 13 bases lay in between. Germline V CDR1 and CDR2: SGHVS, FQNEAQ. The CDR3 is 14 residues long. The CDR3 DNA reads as TGTGCCAGCAGCTTAGCGTTGTCTGGCGGGGAGCAGTACTTC. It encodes CASSLALSGGEQYF.

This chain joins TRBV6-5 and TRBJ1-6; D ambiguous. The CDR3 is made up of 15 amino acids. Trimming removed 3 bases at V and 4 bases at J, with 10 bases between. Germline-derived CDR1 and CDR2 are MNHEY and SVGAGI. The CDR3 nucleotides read TGTGCCAGCAGTTATTTGGCGGAATATAATTCACCCCTCCACTTT. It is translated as CASSYLAEYNSPLHF.

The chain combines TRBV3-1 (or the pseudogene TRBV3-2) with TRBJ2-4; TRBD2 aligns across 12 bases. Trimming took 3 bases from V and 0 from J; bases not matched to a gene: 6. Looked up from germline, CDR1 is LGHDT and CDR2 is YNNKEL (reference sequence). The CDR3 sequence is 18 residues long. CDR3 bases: TGTGCCAGCAGCCACCCATCTAGCGGGGGGGTAGCCAAAAACATTCAGTACTTC. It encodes CASSHPSSGGVAKNIQYF.

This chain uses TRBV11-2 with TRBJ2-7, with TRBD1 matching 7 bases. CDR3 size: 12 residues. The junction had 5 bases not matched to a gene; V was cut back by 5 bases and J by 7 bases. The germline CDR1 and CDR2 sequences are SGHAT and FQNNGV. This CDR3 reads CASSHRGSEQYF. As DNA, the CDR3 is TGTGCCAGCAGCCACAGGGGATCGGAGCAGTACTTC.

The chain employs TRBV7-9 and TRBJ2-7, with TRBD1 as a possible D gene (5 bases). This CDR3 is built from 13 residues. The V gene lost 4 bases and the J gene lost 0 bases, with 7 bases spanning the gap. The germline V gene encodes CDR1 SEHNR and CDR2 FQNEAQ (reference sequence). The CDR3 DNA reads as TGTGCCAGCAGCTCGACAGCCTCCTACGAGCAGTACTTC. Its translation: CASSSTASYEQYF.

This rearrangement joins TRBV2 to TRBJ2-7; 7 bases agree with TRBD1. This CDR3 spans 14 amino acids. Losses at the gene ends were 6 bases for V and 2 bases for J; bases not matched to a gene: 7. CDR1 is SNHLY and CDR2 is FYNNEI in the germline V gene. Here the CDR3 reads CASSEPGGTYEQYF. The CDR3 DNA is TGTGCCAGCAGCGAACCAGGGGGAACCTACGAGCAGTACTTC.

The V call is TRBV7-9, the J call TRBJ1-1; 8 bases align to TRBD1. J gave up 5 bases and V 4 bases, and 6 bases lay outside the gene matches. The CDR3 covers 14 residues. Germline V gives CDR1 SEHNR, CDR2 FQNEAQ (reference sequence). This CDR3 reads CASSSRGRRTEAFF. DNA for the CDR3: TGTGCCAGCAGCTCCAGGGGGCGCCGGACTGAAGCTTTCTTT. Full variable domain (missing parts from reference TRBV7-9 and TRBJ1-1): DTGVSQNPRHKITKRGQNVTFRCDPISEHNRLYWYRQTLGQGPEFLTYFQNEAQLEKSRLLSDRFSAERPKGSFSTLEIQRTEQGDSAMYLCASSSRGRRTEAFFGQGTRLTVV.

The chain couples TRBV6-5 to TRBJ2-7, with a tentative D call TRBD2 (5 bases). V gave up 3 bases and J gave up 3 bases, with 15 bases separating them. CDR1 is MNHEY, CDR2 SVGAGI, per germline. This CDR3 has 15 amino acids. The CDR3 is CASSYMGRRVYEQYF. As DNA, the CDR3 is TGTGCCAGCAGTTATATGGGGAGAAGGGTCTACGAGCAGTACTTC.

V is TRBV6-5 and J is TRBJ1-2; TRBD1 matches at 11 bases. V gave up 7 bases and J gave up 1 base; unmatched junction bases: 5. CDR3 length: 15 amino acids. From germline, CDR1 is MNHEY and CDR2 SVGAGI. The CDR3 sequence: CASKRGTGGNYGYTF. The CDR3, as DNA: TGTGCCAGCAAGAGGGGGACAGGGGGTAACTATGGCTACACCTTC.

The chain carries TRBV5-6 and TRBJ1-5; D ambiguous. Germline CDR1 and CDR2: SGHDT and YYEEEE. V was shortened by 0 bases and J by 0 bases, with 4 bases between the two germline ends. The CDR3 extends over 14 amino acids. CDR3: CASSLGLSNQPQHF. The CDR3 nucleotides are TGTGCCAGCAGCTTGGGGCTTAGCAATCAGCCCCAGCATTTT.

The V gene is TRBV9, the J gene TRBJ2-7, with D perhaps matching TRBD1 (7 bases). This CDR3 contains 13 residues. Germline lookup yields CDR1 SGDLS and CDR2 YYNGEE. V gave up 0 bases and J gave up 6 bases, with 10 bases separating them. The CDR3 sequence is CASSVGQGGEQYF. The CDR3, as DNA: TGTGCCAGCAGCGTAGGCCAGGGGGGCGAGCAGTACTTC.

The CDR3, as DNA: TGTGCCAGCAGCTTAGATCAAGGGCCAGGGGGAACAGATACGCAGTATTTT. Translation gives CASSLDQGPGGTDTQYF. V gene TRBV11-3 combines with J gene TRBJ2-3, with 7 bases that match TRBD1. The J segment lost 3 bases and the V segment lost 0 bases, leaving 9 bases of the junction unmatched. Germline lookup yields CDR1 SGHNT and CDR2 YENEEA. The CDR3 contains 17 residues.

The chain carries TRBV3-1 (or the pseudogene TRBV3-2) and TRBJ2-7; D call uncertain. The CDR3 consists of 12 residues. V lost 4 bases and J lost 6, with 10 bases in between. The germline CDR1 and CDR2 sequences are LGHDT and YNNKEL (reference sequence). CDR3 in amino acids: CASSPRQGEQYF. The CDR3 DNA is TGTGCCAGCAGCCCGCGACAAGGCGAGCAGTACTTC.